This T cell receptor (beta chain) derives from a study of response to subunit inactivated influenza vaccine. Whole-study results and caveats: It was suggested by the authors that few new T cells are recruited by each seasonal influenza vaccination.

TCRdb processed the RT-PCR reads anew with MiXCR; each CDR3 protein has one entry. The sample yields approximately 480,000 distinct CDR3 sequences, roughly 9.7% seen once. V was pared by 5 bases and J by 5 bases, with 19 bases between. Germline V CDR1 and CDR2: SEHNR, FQNEAQ (reference sequence). CDR3 length: 15 amino acids. This clonotype has ten or more counts. Its antigen is as yet unknown. The input for sequencing was PBMCs from blood, taken roughly 48 days after vaccination. The sequence came from a man aged 45-65 years who received an inactivated influenza vaccine. The rearrangement uses TRBV7-9 and TRBJ2-7; D not certain. CDR3 coding DNA: TGTGCCAGCAGCCAACTCATTCGGGCTAGTCACGAGCAGTACTTC. It is translated as CASSQLIRASHEQYF.